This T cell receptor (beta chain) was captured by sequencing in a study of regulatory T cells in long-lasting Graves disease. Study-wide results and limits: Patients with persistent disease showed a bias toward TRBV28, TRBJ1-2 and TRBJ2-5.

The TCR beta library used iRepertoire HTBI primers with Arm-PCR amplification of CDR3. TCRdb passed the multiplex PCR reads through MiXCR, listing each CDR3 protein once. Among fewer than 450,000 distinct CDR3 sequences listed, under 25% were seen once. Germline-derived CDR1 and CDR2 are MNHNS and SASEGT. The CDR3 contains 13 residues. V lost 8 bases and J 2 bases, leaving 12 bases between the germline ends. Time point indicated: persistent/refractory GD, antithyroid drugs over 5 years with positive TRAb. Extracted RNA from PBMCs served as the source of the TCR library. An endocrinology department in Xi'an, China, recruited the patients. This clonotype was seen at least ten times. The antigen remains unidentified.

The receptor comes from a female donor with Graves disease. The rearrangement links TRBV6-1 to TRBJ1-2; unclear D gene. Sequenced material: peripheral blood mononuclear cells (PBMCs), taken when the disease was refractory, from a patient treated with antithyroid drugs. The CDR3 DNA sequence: TGTGCCAGCGGGTTAAGGGAGAACTATGGCTACACCTTC. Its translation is CASGLRENYGYTF.